Listed below are T cell receptor beta chains from one sample, sequenced in a study of cytomegalovirus exposure and HLA in healthy donors. Measured with immunoSEQ multiplex PCR; TCRdb has only the in-frame clones, and not every one. The table lists about 42,000 clones. Sequencing was carried out using PBMCs. The receptor source for this set is a man aged 25 to 40 in good health and CMV-seronegative. Both conserved end residues are part of each CDR3. The D gene is left open where the match is weak.

v_call	j_call	d_call	cdr3_nt	cdr3_aa
TRBV10-3	TRBJ1-2	TRBD1	TGTGCCATCAGTGTAGGGCAGGGGGCTCGGCTTGGCTACACCTTC	CAISVGQGARLGYTF
TRBV4-3	TRBJ2-7	NA	TGCGCCAGCAGCCAAGAGGTCGGGAGCAGACACTCCTACGAGCAGTACTTC	CASSQEVGSRHSYEQYF
TRBV18	TRBJ2-1	TRBD1	TGTGCCAGCTCACCCCTTTGGGGGACAGACAATGAGCAGTTCTTC	CASSPLWGTDNEQFF
TRBV5-1	TRBJ2-1	TRBD1	TGCGCCAGCAGCCCCTCCGGGACAGGGACCTACAATGAGCAGTTCTTC	CASSPSGTGTYNEQFF
TRBV7-2	TRBJ1-2	NA	TGTGCCAGCAGCAAGGGAGGAGATGTACTCTATGGCTACACCTTC	CASSKGGDVLYGYTF
TRBV19	TRBJ2-7	TRBD2	TGTGCCAGTAGTATAGTTGCGGGAGGGCCCTACGAGCAGTACTTC	CASSIVAGGPYEQYF
TRBV18	TRBJ1-2	NA	TGTGCCAGCTCACCACGCAGGACAGCGGGGGAAGGCTACACCTTC	CASSPRRTAGEGYTF
TRBV11-2	TRBJ2-7	NA	TGTGCCAGCAGGAGTCCCGGGACTCGATCCTACGAGCAGTACTTC	CASRSPGTRSYEQYF
TRBV18	TRBJ1-6	TRBD1	TGTGCCAGCTCACCGAATCAGGGGGTTAATTCACCCCTCCACTTT	CASSPNQGVNSPLHF
TRBV7-6	TRBJ1-1	TRBD1	TGTGCCAGCAGCTCCCCTCGGACAGGGGATAGCACTGAAGCTTTCTTT	CASSSPRTGDSTEAFF
TRBV30	TRBJ2-1	TRBD2	TGTGCCTGGAGTGTAGGTCGCCTAGCGGGAGCGGCGTCCTACAATGAGCAGTTCTTC	CAWSVGRLAGAASYNEQFF
TRBV4-3	TRBJ2-1	NA	TGCGCCAGTACCCCGGGAGAAGCCTACAATGAGCAGTTCTTC	CASTPGEAYNEQFF
TRBV18	TRBJ1-2	TRBD1	TGTGCCAGCTCACCACCGCACAGGGGGCTCCTCTACACCTTC	CASSPPHRGLLYTF
TRBV2	TRBJ2-5	NA	TGTGCCAGCAGTGAATGGCAGTCATACGAAGAGACCCAGTACTTC	CASSEWQSYEETQYF
TRBV18	TRBJ1-4	NA	TGTGCCAGCTCAGCCGGTAGACATGGAGAAAAACTGTTTTTT	CASSAGRHGEKLFF
TRBV30	TRBJ1-6	TRBD1	TGTGCCTGGAGTCTGGAGGACAGGGTAAATTCACCCCTCCACTTT	CAWSLEDRVNSPLHF
TRBV29-1	TRBJ2-7	TRBD1	TGCAGCGTGAGAGAAGGACAGGGGAACTACGAGCAGTACTTC	CSVREGQGNYEQYF
TRBV19	TRBJ1-1	NA	TGTGCCAGTAGTATAGTCGGACGGGGGAACACTGAAGCTTTCTTT	CASSIVGRGNTEAFF
TRBV15	TRBJ2-1	NA	TGTGCCACCAAGGACAGCGGCTCCTACAATGAGCAGTTCTTC	CATKDSGSYNEQFF